This T cell receptor beta chain was observed in a study of blood T cell repertoires in COVID-19 (dated by TCRdb to about 2020). Notes on the research overall: Samples covering the acute and convalescent phases of COVID-19 were provided by collaborators in the United States, Italy and Spain. Where available, HLA class I and class II types were obtained from metadata supplied by the sample provider rather than from assay-based typing. A de-identified subject ID, COVID-19 status, age in years and sex were almost always included in the sample metadata. Deeply sampled blood TCRbeta repertoires from subjects exposed to, actively infected with, or recovered from COVID-19 were included in the dataset. The material from the prospective study consisted of cDNA or gDNA derived from T cells, B-cell-depleted T cells, or PBMCs. The repertoires were released in a freely available public database meant as a resource for research on the immune response to SARS-CoV-2. The samples were drawn from two sources: the first 160 participants of the ongoing ImmuneRACE study, and 1,000 to 1,500 subjects contributed by 6 global collaborators. Here is what the overall study found, with its caveats: The quantity of clinical and demographic metadata differed by source and by participant and was supplied without curation.

The immunoSEQ Assay, a bias-controlled multiplex PCR, was used to amplify TCRbeta CDR3 regions from genomic DNA. In the original analysis: The number of nucleated cells in each sample was estimated by amplification of reference gene primers within the assay. To quantify the absolute abundance of each unique TCRbeta CDR3 rearrangement, sequence reads were collapsed and filtered. Productive Simpson clonality was computed per sample as the square root of Simpson's diversity index over productive rearrangements. TCRdb stores this immuneACCESS table with in-frame sequences only. Part of the clones is absent; in the studies checked, under half of the shortfall reflects unresolved V genes, and no reason is known for the rest. The V and J calls and clone size come from that table; D and trimming were worked out from the DNA. The sample has some 230,000 clones on record, about 85% of them singletons. Approximately 5.1% of the sample is taken by the ten largest.

Concerning this clone itself: Its target antigen remains unknown. Within one base of it there is no much larger clone, and no base qualities were kept.

A second Seattle source provided samples from volunteer blood donors who had recovered from COVID-19. The collaborating institutions used their own protocols to collect whole blood in K2EDTA tubes. For TCRbeta analysis, collaborators shipped samples in one of three forms: frozen whole blood, isolated PBMCs, or DNA extracted from either of those sample types. V is reduced by 3 bases and J by 4 bases, leaving a spacing of 10 bases between them. The cysteine opens and the phenylalanine closes a CDR3 of 13 amino acids. Only the CDR3 part of the read is kept: 39 bases, read in frame from the first base. The germline V gene (reference sequence) yields DFQATT for CDR1 and SNEGSKA for CDR2.

This clonotype originated in a woman between 55 and 75 years old who had recovered from COVID-19. The chain links TRBV20-1 with TRBJ1-5, with TRBD1 tentatively as D gene (5 bases match). Sequencing used peripheral blood. The DNA sequence follows: TGCAGTGCTAGTGGCCAGGGAAATCAGCCCCAGCATTTT. It translates to CSASGQGNQPQHF.